The 19 T cell receptor beta chains below come from one sample, sequenced in a study of cytomegalovirus exposure and HLA in healthy donors (dated by TCRdb to 2015 to 2018). To prepare the library, the immunoSEQ multiplex PCR assay was applied. For the multiplex PCR, a mixture combining 60 forward primers for TCR Vbeta segments and 13 reverse primers for TCR Jbeta segments was used. TCRdb provides this immuneACCESS table in a form limited to in-frame rearrangements. Some clones are lacking; in checked studies, under half of them reflect an unresolved V gene, and why the rest are absent is not known. The sample table on file contains 50,000 to 70,000 clones. Around 9% of the sample goes to the ten largest clones. Material: PBMCs. These receptors were taken from a man aged 50 to 60 in good health and CMV-seropositive.

The chain couples TRBV29-1 to TRBJ1-1; D remains ambiguous. V dropped 7 bases and J dropped 1 base, with 10 bases sitting between them. Germline V CDR1 and CDR2: SQVTM, ANQGSEA. The CDR3 is 12 residues long. This chain's CDR3 is CSGGYENTEAFF. The CDR3 bases are TGCAGCGGCGGGTATGAGAACACTGAAGCTTTCTTT.

The chain couples TRBV5-6 to TRBJ1-5; 12 bases fit TRBD1. This CDR3 contains 16 residues. The V segment lost 4 bases and the J segment 6 bases; nucleotides outside the gene matches: 8. In germline, CDR1 is SGHDT, CDR2 YYEEEE. CDR3 sequence (DNA): TGTGCCAGCAGCCCTCGGGGGACAGGGGGCGTTCAGCCCCAGCATTTT. Translation gives CASSPRGTGGVQPQHF.

The V call is TRBV6-6, the J call TRBJ2-3; D is perhaps TRBD2 (5 bases). Trimming stripped 3 bases from V and 6 bases from J, with 16 bases between. The V gene's germline CDR1 is MNHNY and CDR2 SVGAGI (reference sequence). CDR3 length: 15 residues. The CDR3 spells CASSYASGSQDTQYF. CDR3 DNA: TGTGCCAGCAGTTATGCAAGTGGGAGTCAGGATACGCAGTATTTT.

The V gene is TRBV5-5, the J gene TRBJ1-3; D is ambiguous. Germline lookup yields CDR1 SGHKS and CDR2 YYEKEE (reference sequence). This CDR3 has 13 residues. Trimming took 4 bases from V and 2 from J, leaving 7 bases between them. CDR3 loop: CASSRLPGNTIYF. The CDR3 DNA reads as TGTGCCAGCAGCCGGTTACCTGGAAACACCATATATTTT. Looking up the rest from reference TRBV5-5 and TRBJ1-3 gives the full variable domain: DAGVTQSPTHLIKTRGQQVTLRCSPISGHKSVSWYQQVLGQGPQFIFQYYEKEERGRGNFPDRFSARQFPNYSSELNVNALLLGDSALYLCASSRLPGNTIYFGEGSWLTVV.

The J gene is TRBJ1-1, the V gene TRBV6-1; tentative D call: TRBD1 (5 bases). V was shortened by 4 bases and J by 1 base, with 10 bases between the two germline ends. This CDR3 spans 14 amino acids. Germline CDR1 reads MNHNS; CDR2 reads SASEGT. The CDR3 loop is CASSVGHSNTEAFF. CDR3 coding DNA: TGTGCCAGCAGTGTCGGACACTCGAACACTGAAGCTTTCTTT.

The chain employs TRBV30 and TRBJ2-3, with TRBD2 matching over 9 bases. From germline, CDR1 is GTSNPN and CDR2 SVGIG (reference sequence). V lost 4 bases and J lost 4; bases outside the gene matches: 3. There are 13 residues in the CDR3. The DNA for the CDR3 is TGTGCCTGGACTAGCGGGGAATCAGATACGCAGTATTTT. The encoded protein is CAWTSGESDTQYF.

The V gene is TRBV5-6, the J gene TRBJ2-6; TRBD2 matches 10 bases. Germline CDR1 SGHDT, CDR2 YYEEEE. The ends lost 6 bases at V and 0 bases at J; junction bases unmatched: 12. CDR3 length equals 19 residues. CDR3 sequence (DNA): TGTGCCAGCACCTCCGTACTAGCGGGGACTTTCTCTGGGGCCAACGTCCTGACTTTC. Amino acids: CASTSVLAGTFSGANVLTF. Combining the CDR3 with reference TRBV5-6 and TRBJ2-6 gives the whole variable domain DAGVTQSPTHLIKTRGQQVTLRCSPKSGHDTVSWYQQALGQGPQFIFQYYEEEERQRGNFPDRFSGHQFPNYSSELNVNALLLGDSALYLCASTSVLAGTFSGANVLTFGAGSRLTVL.

The chain joins TRBV9 to TRBJ2-2, with D possibly matching TRBD2 (7 bases). The CDR3 is 13 residues long. The germline gives CDR1 SGDLS, CDR2 YYNGEE. The V end lost 6 bases, the J end lost 2 bases, and 8 bases lay between the germline ends. The CDR3 loop is CASTGGNTGELFF. The CDR3 DNA reads TGTGCCAGCACGGGGGGCAACACCGGGGAGCTGTTTTTT.

V usage is TRBV7-2 and J usage is TRBJ1-2, with TRBD1 matching over 8 bases. The CDR3 consists of 15 residues. Germline trimming cut 4 bases from V and 4 bases from J; bases unmatched to any gene: 8. The V gene's germline CDR1 is SGHTA and CDR2 FQGNSA. For the CDR3, the DNA is TGTGCCAGCAGCTCAGGCAGGGGGCAGATCTATGGCTACACCTTC. Translation gives CASSSGRGQIYGYTF.

The rearrangement uses TRBV28 and TRBJ2-6; D unclear. This CDR3 has 15 residues. The V gene's germline CDR1 is MDHEN and CDR2 SYDVKM. Trimming removed 3 bases from V and 1 base from J, with 7 bases in between. The CDR3 reads CASSLATSGANVLTF. The CDR3 DNA reads as TGTGCCAGCAGTTTGGCGACTTCTGGGGCCAACGTCCTGACTTTC.

Here the CDR3 reads CASSGQEGGELFF. CDR3 nucleotide sequence: TGTGCCAGCAGCGGACAGGAAGGGGGGGAGCTGTTTTTT. V is TRBV6-4 and J is TRBJ2-2; 7 nucleotides line up with TRBD1. The CDR3 sequence is 13 residues long. The V and J ends lost 6 bases and 8 bases, in that order; junction bases with no gene match: 6. Germline V lookup: CDR1 MRHNA, CDR2 SNTAGT.

The chain joins TRBV4-1 to TRBJ1-2; 8 bases map to TRBD1. Losses at the gene ends were 5 bases for V and 2 bases for J; bases not matched to a gene: 7. From germline, CDR1 is MGHRA and CDR2 YSYEKL. The CDR3 is 15 amino acids. The CDR3 nucleotides are TGCGCCAGCAGCGAACGGACAGGGACGAACTATGGCTACACCTTC. This codes for CASSERTGTNYGYTF.

A remark on this clone: The limits of the CDR3 on the DNA are not certain, so only TCRdb's listed CDR3 is given. V is TRBV6-1 and J is TRBJ2-7; TRBD2 is the table's D call and was not checked against the DNA. Germline V CDR1 and CDR2: MNHNS, SASEGT. The CDR3 numbers 12 amino acids, ends counted. The CDR3 loop reads CASSSSAYEQYF.

The CDR3 spells CASSPDLLAGGPGSTDTQYF. The CDR3 DNA reads TGTGCCAGCAGTCCAGACCTACTAGCGGGAGGGCCGGGGAGCACAGATACGCAGTATTTT. The chain recombines TRBV28 with TRBJ2-3; 13 bases are a match to TRBD2. V shed 5 bases, J shed 0 bases, and the junction held 14 bases outside the gene matches. Germline V gives CDR1 MDHEN, CDR2 SYDVKM. The CDR3 has 20 amino acids.

The gene calls are TRBV5-4 and TRBJ2-2; TRBD2 matches at 7 bases. The junction had 5 bases not matched to a gene; V was cut back by 2 bases and J by 1 base. CDR1 and CDR2 (germline): SGHNT, YYREEE (reference sequence). This CDR3 region has 16 residues. CDR3 in amino acids: CASSLGASGNTGELFF. The CDR3 nucleotides are TGTGCCAGCAGCTTAGGGGCTAGCGGGAACACCGGGGAGCTGTTTTTT.

The chain joins TRBV5-5 to TRBJ1-1; D perhaps matches TRBD1 (6 bases). Trimming stripped 0 bases from V and 1 base from J, with 10 bases between. Looked up from germline, CDR1 is SGHKS and CDR2 is YYEKEE (reference sequence). The CDR3 is 15 amino acids. CDR3: CASSLAVDRNTEAFF. The CDR3, as DNA: TGTGCCAGCAGCTTGGCGGTGGACAGGAACACTGAAGCTTTCTTT.

This chain links TRBV5-1 with TRBJ2-7, with D unresolved. This CDR3 has 14 amino acids. Trimming took off 4 bases at V and 1 base at J, with 12 bases between the two ends. Germline V gives CDR1 SGHRS, CDR2 YFSETQ. CDR3 nucleotides: TGCGCCAGCAGCCTTACGGCGACTTCCTACGAGCAGTACTTC. It is translated as CASSLTATSYEQYF.

The chain joins TRBV9 to TRBJ2-1; D remains unclear. CDR3 size: 16 residues. Trimming left V 4 bases short and J 0 bases short, with 14 bases between. The germline V gene encodes CDR1 SGDLS and CDR2 YYNGEE. CDR3: CASSPPGSSSYNEQFF. The CDR3 bases are TGTGCCAGCAGCCCCCCCGGGTCTAGCTCCTACAATGAGCAGTTCTTC.

J is TRBJ1-2 and V is TRBV9, with 8 positions matching TRBD1. After removal of 0 bases from V and 8 bases from J, the junction contained 12 bases not matched to a gene. In germline, CDR1 is SGDLS, CDR2 YYNGEE. The CDR3 has 16 amino acids. Here the CDR3 DNA reads TGTGCCAGCAGCGTAGAAGGCAGGGGGCGCATTGGGGGCTACACCTTC. Encoded protein: CASSVEGRGRIGGYTF.